This TCR beta chain is drawn from a study of glioma-infiltrating T cells after dendritic cell vaccination. About the research overall: Patients received three intradermal dendritic cell vaccine injections at biweekly intervals.

Profiling relied on immunoSEQ multiplex PCR, and the TCRdb table lists in-frame clones only, not all of them. The data contain 100,000 to 120,000 clones, around 91% of them seen just once; the ten biggest clones take up approximately 2.7%. The sample's time point: after dendritic cell vaccination, including at tumor progression/relapse. Trimming removed 2 bases at V and 5 bases at J, with 9 bases between. The CDR3 is made up of 14 amino acids. Germline V gene data show CDR1 as SEHNR and CDR2 as FQNEAQ (reference sequence). The TCR originated in a human donor with glioblastoma. The rearrangement uses TRBV7-9 and TRBJ2-2; the D gene is possibly TRBD2 (5 bases). Sequenced here: blood, sampled after dendritic cell vaccination. The CDR3 protein is CASSLRGTTGELFF. The CDR3 DNA reads as TGTGCCAGCAGCTTACGGGGAACAACCGGGGAGCTGTTTTTT.